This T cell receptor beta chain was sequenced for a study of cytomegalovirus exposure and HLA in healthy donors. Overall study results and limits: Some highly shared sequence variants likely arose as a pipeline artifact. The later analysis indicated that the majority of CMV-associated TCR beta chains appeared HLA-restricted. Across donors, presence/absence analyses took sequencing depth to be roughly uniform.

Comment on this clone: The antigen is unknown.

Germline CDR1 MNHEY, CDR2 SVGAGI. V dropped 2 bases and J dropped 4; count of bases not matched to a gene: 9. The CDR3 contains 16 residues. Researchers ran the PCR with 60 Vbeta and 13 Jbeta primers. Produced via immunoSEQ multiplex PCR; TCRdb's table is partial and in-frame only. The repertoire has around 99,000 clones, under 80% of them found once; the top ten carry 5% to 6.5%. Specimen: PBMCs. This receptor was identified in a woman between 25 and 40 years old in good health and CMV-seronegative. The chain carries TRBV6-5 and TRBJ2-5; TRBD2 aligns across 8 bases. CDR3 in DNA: TGTGCCAGCAGTTACCCGGGGGGGCTTAAGGGAGAGACCCAGTACTTC. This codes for CASSYPGGLKGETQYF.